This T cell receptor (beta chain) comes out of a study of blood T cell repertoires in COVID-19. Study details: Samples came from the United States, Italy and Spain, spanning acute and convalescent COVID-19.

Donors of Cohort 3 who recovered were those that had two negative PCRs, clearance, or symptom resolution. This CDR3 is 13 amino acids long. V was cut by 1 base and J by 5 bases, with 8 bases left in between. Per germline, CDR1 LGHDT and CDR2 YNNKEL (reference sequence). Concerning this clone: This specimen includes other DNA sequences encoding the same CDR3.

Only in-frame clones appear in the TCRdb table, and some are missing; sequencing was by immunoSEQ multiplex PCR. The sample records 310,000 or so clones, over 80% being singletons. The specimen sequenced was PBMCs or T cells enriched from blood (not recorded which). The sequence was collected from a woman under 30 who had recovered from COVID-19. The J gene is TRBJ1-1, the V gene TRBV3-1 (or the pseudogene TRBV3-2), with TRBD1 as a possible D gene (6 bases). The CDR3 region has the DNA TGTGCCAGCAGCCAAGGAGGGGGAACTGAAGCTTTCTTT. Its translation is CASSQGGGTEAFF.